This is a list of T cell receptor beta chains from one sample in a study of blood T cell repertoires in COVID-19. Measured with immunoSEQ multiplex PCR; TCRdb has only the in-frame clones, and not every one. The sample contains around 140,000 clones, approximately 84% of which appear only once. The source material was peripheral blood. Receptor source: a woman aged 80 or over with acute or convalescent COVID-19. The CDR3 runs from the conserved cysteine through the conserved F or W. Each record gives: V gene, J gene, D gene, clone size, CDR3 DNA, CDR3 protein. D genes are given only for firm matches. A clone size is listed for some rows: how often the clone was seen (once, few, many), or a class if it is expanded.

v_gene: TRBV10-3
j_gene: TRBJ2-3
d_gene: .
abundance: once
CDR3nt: TGTGCCATCAGTGAACGTTCTAGCATGAACGGCCGAGATACGCAGTATTTT
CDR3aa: CAISERSSMNGRDTQYF

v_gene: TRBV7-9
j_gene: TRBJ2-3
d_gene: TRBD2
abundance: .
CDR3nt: TGTGCCAGCAGCTCTACTAGCGGGGGGACGTCCCTCCCAGATACGCAGTATTTT
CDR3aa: CASSSTSGGTSLPDTQYF

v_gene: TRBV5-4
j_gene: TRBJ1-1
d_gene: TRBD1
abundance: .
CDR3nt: TGTGCCAGCAGCTTGCAGGGGGCGTACACTGAAGCTTTCTTT
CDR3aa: CASSLQGAYTEAFF

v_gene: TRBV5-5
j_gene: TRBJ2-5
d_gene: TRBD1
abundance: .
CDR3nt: TGTGCCAGCAGCTTGGGACAGGGGTATCGAGAGACCCAGTACTTC
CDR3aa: CASSLGQGYRETQYF

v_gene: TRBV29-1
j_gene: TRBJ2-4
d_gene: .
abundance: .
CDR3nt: TGCAGCGTTCAGGGGCTAGCCAAAAACATTCAGTACTTC
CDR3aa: CSVQGLAKNIQYF

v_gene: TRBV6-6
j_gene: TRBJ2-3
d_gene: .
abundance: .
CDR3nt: TGTGCCAGCAGCGAGGCCTCAGATACGCAGTATTTT
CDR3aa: CASSEASDTQYF

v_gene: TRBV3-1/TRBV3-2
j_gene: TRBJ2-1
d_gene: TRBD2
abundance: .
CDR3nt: TGTGCCAGCAGCCAAACGGCGGGAGGCTACAATGAGCAGTTCTTC
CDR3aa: CASSQTAGGYNEQFF

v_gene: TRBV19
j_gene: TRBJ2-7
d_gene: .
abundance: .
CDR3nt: TGTGCCAGTAGTCCCCAGACAGACTACGAGCAGTACTTC
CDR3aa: CASSPQTDYEQYF

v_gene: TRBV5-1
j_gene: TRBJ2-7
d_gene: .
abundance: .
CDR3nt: TGCGCCAGCAGCTCTGTACAAACCTACGAGCAGTACTTC
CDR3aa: CASSSVQTYEQYF

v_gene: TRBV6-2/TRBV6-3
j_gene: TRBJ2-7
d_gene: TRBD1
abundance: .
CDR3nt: TGTGCCAGCAGTCTTGGACAGGGGGCCACCTACGAGCAGTACTTC
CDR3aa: CASSLGQGATYEQYF

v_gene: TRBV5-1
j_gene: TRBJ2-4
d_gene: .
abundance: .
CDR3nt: TGCGCCAGCAGCTTTGGGACAATAGCCAAAAACATTCAGTACTTC
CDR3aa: CASSFGTIAKNIQYF

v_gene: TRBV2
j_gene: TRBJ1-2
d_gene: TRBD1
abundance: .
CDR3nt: TGTGCCAGCAGTGTCGACAGGGTTAATGGCTACACCTTC
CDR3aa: CASSVDRVNGYTF

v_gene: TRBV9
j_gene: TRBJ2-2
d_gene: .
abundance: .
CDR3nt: TGTGCCAGCAGCGGCATGAGGGTCACCGGGGAGCTGTTTTTT
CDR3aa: CASSGMRVTGELFF

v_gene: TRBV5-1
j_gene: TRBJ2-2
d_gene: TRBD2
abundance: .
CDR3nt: TGCGCCAGCAGCGAGGACAGGGGACTAGCGGGAGGGCCAGGCACCGGGGAGCTGTTTTTT
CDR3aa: CASSEDRGLAGGPGTGELFF

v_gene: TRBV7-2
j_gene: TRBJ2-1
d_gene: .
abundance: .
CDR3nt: TGTGCCAGCAGCTTAGACTTCTACAATGAGCAGTTCTTC
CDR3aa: CASSLDFYNEQFF

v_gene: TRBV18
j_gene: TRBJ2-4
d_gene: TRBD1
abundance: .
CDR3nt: TGTGCCAGCTCACCCGACAGGGGGCGGGACATTCAGTACTTC
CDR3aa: CASSPDRGRDIQYF

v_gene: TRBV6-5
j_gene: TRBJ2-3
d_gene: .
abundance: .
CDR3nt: TGTGCCAGCAGACCGGGGCGCGGGGCAGATACGCAGTATTTT
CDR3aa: CASRPGRGADTQYF

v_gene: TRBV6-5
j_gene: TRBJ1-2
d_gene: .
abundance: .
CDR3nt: TGTGCCAGCAGTTACTCGGGTGCGGTTACTAACTATGGCTACACCTTC
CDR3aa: CASSYSGAVTNYGYTF

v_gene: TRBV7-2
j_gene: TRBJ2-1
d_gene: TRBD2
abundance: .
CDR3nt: TGTGCCAGCAGCTTAGCTGGCGGGGGGACCTACAATGAGCAGTTCTTC
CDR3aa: CASSLAGGGTYNEQFF

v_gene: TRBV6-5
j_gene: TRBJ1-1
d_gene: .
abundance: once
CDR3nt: TGTGCCAGCAGTTACCCGGGGTACACTGAAGCTTTCTTT
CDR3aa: CASSYPGYTEAFF

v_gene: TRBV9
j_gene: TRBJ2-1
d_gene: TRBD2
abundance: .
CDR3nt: TGTGCCAGCAGCGTAACTAGCGGGAGTTCGAATGAGCAGTTCTTC
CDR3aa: CASSVTSGSSNEQFF

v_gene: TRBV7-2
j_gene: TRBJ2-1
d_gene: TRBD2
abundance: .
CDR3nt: TGTGCCAGCAGCGGGATAGCGGGAGGCAGAGTCAACAATGAGCAGTTCTTC
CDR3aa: CASSGIAGGRVNNEQFF

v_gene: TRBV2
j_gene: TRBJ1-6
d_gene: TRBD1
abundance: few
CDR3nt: TGTGCCAGCAGTGTCAGGGGGGACAATTCACCCCTCCACTTT
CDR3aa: CASSVRGDNSPLHF

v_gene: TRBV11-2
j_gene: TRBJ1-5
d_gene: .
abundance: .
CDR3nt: TGTGCCAGCAGCTTAGGGGAGGGGAGGGCCAGAAATCAGCCCCAGCATTTT
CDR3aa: CASSLGEGRARNQPQHF

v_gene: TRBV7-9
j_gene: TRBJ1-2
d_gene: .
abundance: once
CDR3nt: TGTGCCAGCAGCTCCGTCTCGACACGGAGGTCCCATAACTATGGCTACACCTTC
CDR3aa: CASSSVSTRRSHNYGYTF

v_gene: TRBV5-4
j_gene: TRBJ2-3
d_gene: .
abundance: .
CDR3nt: TGTGCCAGCAGCGGGGAGACTAGTCTCGGTAAGGCGCAGTATTTT
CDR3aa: CASSGETSLGKAQYF

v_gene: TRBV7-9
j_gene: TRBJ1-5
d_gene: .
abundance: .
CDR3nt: TGTGCCAGCGGCCGGGGAGGGGATCAGCCCCAGCATTTT
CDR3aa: CASGRGGDQPQHF

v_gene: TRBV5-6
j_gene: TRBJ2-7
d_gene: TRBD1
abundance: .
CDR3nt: TGTGCCAGCAGGGTCGGACAGGGGAACTGGTACGAGCAGTACTTC
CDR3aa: CASRVGQGNWYEQYF

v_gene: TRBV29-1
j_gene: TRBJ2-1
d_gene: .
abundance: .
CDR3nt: TGCCGCGGGGCCGGTGGGGGGGGCCGGTTCTCCAATGAGCAGTTCTTC
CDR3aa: CRGAGGGGRFSNEQFF

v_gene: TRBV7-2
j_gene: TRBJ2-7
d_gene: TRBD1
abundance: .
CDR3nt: TGTGCCAGCAGCTTAGGAGGGACAGGCCTCTCCTACGAGCAGTACTTC
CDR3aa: CASSLGGTGLSYEQYF

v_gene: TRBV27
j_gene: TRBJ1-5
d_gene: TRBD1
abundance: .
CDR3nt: TGTGCCAGCAGTATCGACAGGGATCAGCCCCAGCATTTT
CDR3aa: CASSIDRDQPQHF

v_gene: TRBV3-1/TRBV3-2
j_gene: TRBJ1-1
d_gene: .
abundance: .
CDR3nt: TGTGCCAGCAGCCAAGAGGCAGGAAGTACGAACACTGAAGCTTTCTTT
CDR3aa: CASSQEAGSTNTEAFF

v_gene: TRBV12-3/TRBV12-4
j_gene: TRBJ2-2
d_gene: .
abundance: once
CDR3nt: TGTGCCAGCAGTCACAGCCCCGGGGAGCTGTTTTTT
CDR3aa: CASSHSPGELFF

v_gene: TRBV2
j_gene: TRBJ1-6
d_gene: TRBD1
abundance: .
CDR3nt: TGTGCCAGCAGAAACAGGGGGATGGATAATTCACCCCTCCACTTT
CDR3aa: CASRNRGMDNSPLHF

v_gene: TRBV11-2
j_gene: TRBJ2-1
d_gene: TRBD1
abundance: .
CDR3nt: TGTGCCAGCAGCTTCGGGACAGGGGAGGATGAGCAGTTCTTC
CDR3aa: CASSFGTGEDEQFF

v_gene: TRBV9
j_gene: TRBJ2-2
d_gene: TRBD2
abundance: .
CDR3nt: TGTGCCAGCAGCGCCCGACTAGCGGTCACCGGGGAGCTGTTTTTT
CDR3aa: CASSARLAVTGELFF

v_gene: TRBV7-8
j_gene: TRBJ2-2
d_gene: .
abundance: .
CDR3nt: TGTGCCAGCAGCCCTCGTTGGGACACTGACACCGGGGAGCTGTTTTTT
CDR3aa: CASSPRWDTDTGELFF